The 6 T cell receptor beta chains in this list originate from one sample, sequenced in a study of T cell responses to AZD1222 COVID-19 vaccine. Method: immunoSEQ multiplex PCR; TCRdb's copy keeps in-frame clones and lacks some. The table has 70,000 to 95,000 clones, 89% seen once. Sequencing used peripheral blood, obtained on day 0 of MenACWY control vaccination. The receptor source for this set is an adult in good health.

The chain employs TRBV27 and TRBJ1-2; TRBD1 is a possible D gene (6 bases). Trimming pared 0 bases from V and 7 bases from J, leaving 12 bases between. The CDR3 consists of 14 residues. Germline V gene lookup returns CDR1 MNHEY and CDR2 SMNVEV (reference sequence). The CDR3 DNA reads TGTGCCAGCAGTTTATCGGGGGCTAGGGGTGGCTACACCTTC. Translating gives CASSLSGARGGYTF.

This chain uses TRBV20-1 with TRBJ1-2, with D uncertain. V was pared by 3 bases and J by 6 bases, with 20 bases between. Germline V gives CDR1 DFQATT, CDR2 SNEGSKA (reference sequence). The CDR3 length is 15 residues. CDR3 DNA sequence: TGCAGTGCTAGTAGAAGGTACTCGCAGGTGGATGGCTACACCTTC. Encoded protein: CSASRRYSQVDGYTF.

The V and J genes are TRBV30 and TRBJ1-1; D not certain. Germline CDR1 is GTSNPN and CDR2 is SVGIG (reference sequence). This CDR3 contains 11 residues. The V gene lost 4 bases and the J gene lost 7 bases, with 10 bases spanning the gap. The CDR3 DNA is TGTGCCTGGAAATCAACCTTTGAAGCTTTCTTT. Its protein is CAWKSTFEAFF. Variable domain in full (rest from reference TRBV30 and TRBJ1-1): SQTIHQWPATLVQPVGSPLSLECTVEGTSNPNLYWYRQAAGRGLQLLFYSVGIGQISSEVPQNLSASRPQDRQFILSSKKLLLSDSGFYLCAWKSTFEAFFGQGTRLTVV.

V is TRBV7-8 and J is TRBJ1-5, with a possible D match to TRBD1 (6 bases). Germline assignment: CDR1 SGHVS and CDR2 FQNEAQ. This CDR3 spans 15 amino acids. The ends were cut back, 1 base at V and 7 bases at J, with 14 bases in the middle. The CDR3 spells CASSLERGAGQPQHF. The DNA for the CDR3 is TGTGCCAGCAGCTTAGAGAGGGGGGCGGGGCAGCCCCAGCATTTT.

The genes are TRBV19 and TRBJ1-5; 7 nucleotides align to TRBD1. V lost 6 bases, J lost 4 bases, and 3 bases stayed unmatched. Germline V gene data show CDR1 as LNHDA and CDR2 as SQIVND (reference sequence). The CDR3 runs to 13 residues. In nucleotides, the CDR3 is TGTGCCAGTAGGCAGACAGGGAATCAGCCCCAGCATTTT. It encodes CASRQTGNQPQHF.

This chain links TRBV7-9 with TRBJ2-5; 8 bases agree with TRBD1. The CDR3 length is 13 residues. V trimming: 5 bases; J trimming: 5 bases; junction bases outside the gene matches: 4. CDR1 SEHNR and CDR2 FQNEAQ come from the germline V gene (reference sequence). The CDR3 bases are TGTGCCAGCAGCCAGGGGGCCGGGGAGACCCAGTACTTC. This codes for CASSQGAGETQYF.